This entry lists 13 T cell receptor beta chains sequenced from one sample in a study of graft-versus-host responses after intestinal transplantation. For these receptors, no antigen is known. The repertoire was sequenced with immunoSEQ multiplex PCR; TCRdb's copy has only in-frame clones and lacks some. The sample consists of 20,000 to 25,000 clones, roughly 78% of them appearing once. Source: unstimulated CD8+ T cells sorted from spleen or lymph node cells, taken before transplant. The receptor set was obtained from a human donor who was the organ donor for an intestinal transplant.

This sequence joins TRBV27 and TRBJ2-7, with 10 bases matching TRBD1. Trimming took 4 bases from V and 1 from J; bases not matched to a gene: 1. This CDR3 is built from 14 residues. Germline V gene sequence: CDR1 MNHEY, CDR2 SMNVEV (reference sequence). The CDR3 DNA reads TGTGCCAGCAGTTGGACAGGGGGTTCCTACGAGCAGTACTTC. Translating gives CASSWTGGSYEQYF.

The chain employs TRBV7-9 and TRBJ2-1; D might be TRBD2 (7 bases). The CDR3 is made up of 14 amino acids. Per the germline V gene, CDR1 is SEHNR and CDR2 is FQNEAQ (reference sequence). Trimming stripped 5 bases from V and 3 bases from J, with 11 bases between. As DNA, the CDR3 is TGTGCCAGCAGCCCAGGGGACTACTACAATGAGCAGTTCTTC. Its protein product is CASSPGDYYNEQFF. Looking up the rest from reference TRBV7-9 and TRBJ2-1 gives the full variable domain: DTGVSQNPRHKITKRGQNVTFRCDPISEHNRLYWYRQTLGQGPEFLTYFQNEAQLEKSRLLSDRFSAERPKGSFSTLEIQRTEQGDSAMYLCASSPGDYYNEQFFGPGTRLTVL.

This rearrangement joins TRBV7-2 to TRBJ2-3, with D uncertain. The CDR3 loop spans 12 amino acids. Germline values: CDR1 SGHTA, CDR2 FQGNSA. V dropped 3 bases and J dropped 2 bases, with 3 bases sitting between them. In DNA form, the CDR3 reads TGTGCCAGCAGCTTCATCACAGATACGCAGTATTTT. Amino acids: CASSFITDTQYF.

The rearrangement links TRBV7-9 to TRBJ1-2; D not certain. The CDR3 has 14 amino acids. In germline, CDR1 is SEHNR, CDR2 FQNEAQ (reference sequence). Trimming took 1 base from V and 6 from J, leaving 12 bases between them. CDR3 coding DNA: TGTGCCAGCAGCTTAGTCCGGGAGATCCATGGCTACACCTTC. Translating it yields CASSLVREIHGYTF.

The chain joins TRBV4-1 to TRBJ1-4, with 7 bases aligning to TRBD1. Germline trimming cut 4 bases from V and 4 bases from J; bases unmatched to any gene: 0. The CDR3 runs to 13 residues. Germline V gene sequence: CDR1 MGHRA, CDR2 YSYEKL. The CDR3 sequence is CASSPGGNEKLFF. The DNA of the CDR3 is TGCGCCAGCAGCCCAGGGGGTAATGAAAAACTGTTTTTT.

The chain recombines TRBV29-1 with TRBJ2-1; no definite D call. With 8 bases removed from V and 7 bases from J, the gap between germline ends came to 15 bases. Germline lookup yields CDR1 SQVTM and CDR2 ANQGSEA. The CDR3 covers 12 residues. The CDR3 nucleotides read TGCAGCCATCAAGCTATCGGTAATGAGCAGTTCTTC. This translates into CSHQAIGNEQFF.

This clone was recorded a few times. The CDR3 loop reads CASRATSYSSYEQYF. As DNA, the CDR3 is TGTGCCAGCAGAGCGACTAGCTATAGCTCCTACGAGCAGTACTTC. V is TRBV6-5 and J is TRBJ2-7, with 7 bases identical to TRBD2. This CDR3 comprises 15 residues. In germline, CDR1 is MNHEY, CDR2 SVGAGI. The V gene end was trimmed by 6 bases and the J gene end by 0 bases; junction bases not matched to a gene: 8.

J is TRBJ1-6 and V is TRBV29-1; D ambiguous. Trimming took 5 bases from V and 8 from J, leaving 4 bases between them. This CDR3 region has 10 residues. Germline V CDR1 and CDR2: SQVTM, ANQGSEA. CDR3 region: CSVYDSPLHF. The CDR3 nucleotides are TGCAGCGTTTATGATTCACCCCTCCACTTT.

The chain combines TRBV9 with TRBJ2-5; D is perhaps TRBD1 (6 bases). Trimming stripped 2 bases from V and 3 bases from J, with 11 bases between. CDR1 and CDR2 (germline): SGDLS, YYNGEE. This CDR3 comprises 14 residues. The CDR3 is CASSVDTGKETQYF. The CDR3 nucleotides read TGTGCCAGCAGCGTGGACACAGGGAAAGAGACCCAGTACTTC.

The chain has TRBV6-6 and TRBJ2-7; D possibly corresponds to TRBD2 (7 bases). CDR3 length: 14 amino acids. CDR1 is MNHNY, CDR2 SVGAGI, per germline (reference sequence). V was clipped by 5 bases and J by 3 bases, with 14 bases between them. In nucleotides, the CDR3 is TGTGCCAGCAGTAACGGGGGGCCCCTCTACGAGCAGTACTTC. Amino acid sequence: CASSNGGPLYEQYF.

The chain carries TRBV19 and TRBJ2-5; possible D gene TRBD2, 6 bases. This CDR3 has 19 residues. V was clipped by 7 bases and J by 3 bases, with 30 bases between them. From germline, CDR1 is LNHDA and CDR2 SQIVND (reference sequence). CDR3 bases: TGTGCCAGTAATGAAGCTATTTCGGGACTCCAAACTTGCAAAGAGACCCAGTACTTC. Protein: CASNEAISGLQTCKETQYF.

This clone was observed once. The chain uses TRBV19 and TRBJ2-3, with unresolved D. The V gene lost 8 bases and the J gene lost 0 bases, with 9 bases spanning the gap. The V gene's germline CDR1 is LNHDA and CDR2 SQIVND (reference sequence). This CDR3 is built from 13 residues. This CDR3 is CASSDTSTDTQYF. The CDR3 DNA follows: TGTGCCAGTTCAGATACTAGCACAGATACGCAGTATTTT.

This clone has only one observation. This sequence joins TRBV14 and TRBJ2-1; 7 nucleotides match TRBD1. V was pared by 5 bases and J by 5 bases, with 12 bases of the junction left unmatched. The CDR3 has 16 amino acids. Germline lookup yields CDR1 SGHDN and CDR2 FVKESK. The chain's CDR3 is CASSIRDSPLNNEQFF. The CDR3 DNA reads TGTGCCAGCAGCATCCGGGACAGCCCCCTGAACAATGAGCAGTTCTTC.